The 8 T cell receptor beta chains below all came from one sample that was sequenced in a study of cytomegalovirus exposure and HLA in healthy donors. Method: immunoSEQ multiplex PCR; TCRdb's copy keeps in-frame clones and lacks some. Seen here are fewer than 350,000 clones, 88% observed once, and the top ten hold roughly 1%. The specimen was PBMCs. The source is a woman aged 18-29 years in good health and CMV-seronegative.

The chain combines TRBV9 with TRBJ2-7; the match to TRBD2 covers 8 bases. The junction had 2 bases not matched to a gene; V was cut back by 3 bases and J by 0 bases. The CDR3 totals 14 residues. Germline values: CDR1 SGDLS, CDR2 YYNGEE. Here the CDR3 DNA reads TGTGCCAGCAGCGAAGCGGGAGCCTCCTACGAGCAGTACTTC. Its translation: CASSEAGASYEQYF.

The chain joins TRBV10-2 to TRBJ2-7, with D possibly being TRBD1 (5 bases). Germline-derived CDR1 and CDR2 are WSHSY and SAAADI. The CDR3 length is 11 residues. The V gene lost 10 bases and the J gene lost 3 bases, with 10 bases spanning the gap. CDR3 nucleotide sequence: TGCGCCATTAGGCAGGGCTACGAGCAGTACTTC. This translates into CAIRQGYEQYF.

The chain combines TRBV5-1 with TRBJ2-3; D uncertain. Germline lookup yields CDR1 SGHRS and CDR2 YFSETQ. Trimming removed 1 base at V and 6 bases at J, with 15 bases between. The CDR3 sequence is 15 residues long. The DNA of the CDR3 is TGCGCCAGCAGCTTGCGGCTAGTGGCTTCTGATACGCAGTATTTT. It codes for CASSLRLVASDTQYF.

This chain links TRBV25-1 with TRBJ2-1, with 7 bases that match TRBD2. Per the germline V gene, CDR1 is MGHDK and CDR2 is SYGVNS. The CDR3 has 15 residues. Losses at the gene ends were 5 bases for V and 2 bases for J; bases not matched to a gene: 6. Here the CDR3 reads CASSPTSDPYNEQFF. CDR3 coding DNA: TGTGCCAGCAGTCCCACTAGCGACCCCTACAATGAGCAGTTCTTC.

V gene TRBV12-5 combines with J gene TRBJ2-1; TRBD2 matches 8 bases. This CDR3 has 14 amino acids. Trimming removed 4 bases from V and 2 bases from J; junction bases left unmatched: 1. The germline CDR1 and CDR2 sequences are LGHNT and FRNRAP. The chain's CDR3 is CASGSTSAYNEQFF. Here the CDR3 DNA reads TGTGCTAGTGGTTCGACTAGCGCCTACAATGAGCAGTTCTTC.

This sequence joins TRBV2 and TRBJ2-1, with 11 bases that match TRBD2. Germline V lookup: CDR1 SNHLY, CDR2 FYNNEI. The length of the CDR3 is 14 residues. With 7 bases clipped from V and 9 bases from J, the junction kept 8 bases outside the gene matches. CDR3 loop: CASKQGLAGSEQFF. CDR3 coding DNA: TGTGCCAGCAAACAAGGACTAGCGGGTAGTGAGCAGTTCTTC. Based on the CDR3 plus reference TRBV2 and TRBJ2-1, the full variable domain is EPEVTQTPSHQVTQMGQEVILRCVPISNHLYFYWYRQILGQKVEFLVSFYNNEISEKSEIFDDQFSVERPDGSNFTLKIRSTKLEDSAMYFCASKQGLAGSEQFFGPGTRLTVL.

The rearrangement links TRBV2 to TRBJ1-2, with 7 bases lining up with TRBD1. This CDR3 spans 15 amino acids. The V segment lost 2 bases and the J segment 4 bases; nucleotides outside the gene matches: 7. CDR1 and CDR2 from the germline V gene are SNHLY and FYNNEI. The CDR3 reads CASSEWWGDSYGYTF. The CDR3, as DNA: TGTGCCAGCAGTGAATGGTGGGGGGACAGCTATGGCTACACCTTC.

This CDR3 is CASSQDPPSEQYF. DNA for the CDR3: TGCGCCAGCAGCCAAGATCCTCCGTCCGAGCAGTACTTC. The chain carries TRBV4-1 and TRBJ2-7; D gene ambiguous. Germline lookup yields CDR1 MGHRA and CDR2 YSYEKL. The CDR3 runs 13 residues. V dropped 0 bases and J dropped 6 bases, with 9 bases sitting between them.